A single sample gave rise to the 9 T cell receptor beta chains below, sequenced in a study of blood T cell repertoires in COVID-19. TCRdb's table, derived via immunoSEQ multiplex PCR, lists solely in-frame clones and lacks some. The table includes under 75,000 clones, 80% to 90% detected once. Material: peripheral blood. The receptors come from a woman aged 80 or over with active COVID-19.

The V call is TRBV19, the J call TRBJ2-3, with 11 bases lining up with TRBD2. The germline gives CDR1 LNHDA, CDR2 SQIVND (reference sequence). The CDR3 spans 16 residues. The junction had 4 bases not matched to a gene; V was cut back by 4 bases and J by 1 base. The CDR3 reads CASSTGLAGRTDTQYF. In nucleotides, the CDR3 is TGTGCCAGTAGTACTGGACTAGCGGGTCGCACAGATACGCAGTATTTT.

The chain employs TRBV5-1 and TRBJ2-1, with TRBD2 matching 9 bases. CDR3 length: 14 amino acids. Looked up from germline, CDR1 is SGHRS and CDR2 is YFSETQ. With 2 bases clipped from V and 8 bases from J, the junction kept 5 bases outside the gene matches. CDR3: CASSLRRGGDEQFF. The DNA for the CDR3 is TGCGCCAGCAGCTTACGGCGGGGGGGTGATGAGCAGTTCTTC.

Written as DNA, the CDR3 is TGCGCCAGCAGCCAAGATCGGACAGGCAACACCGGGGAGCTGTTTTTT. Translated: CASSQDRTGNTGELFF. The genes are TRBV4-3 and TRBJ2-2; 7 bases align to TRBD1. Germline loops: CDR1 LGHNA, CDR2 YSLEER. The CDR3 runs to 16 residues. J was trimmed by 2 bases and V by 0 bases; bases with no gene match: 3.

V is TRBV4-3 and J is TRBJ1-1, with D uncertain. With 0 bases removed from V and 0 bases from J, the gap between germline ends came to 5 bases. Germline V CDR1 and CDR2: LGHNA, YSLEER. The CDR3 sequence is 14 residues long. This CDR3 is CASSQEEMNTEAFF. The CDR3 bases are TGCGCCAGCAGCCAAGAGGAGATGAACACTGAAGCTTTCTTT.

The rearrangement links TRBV24-1 to TRBJ2-1; D may be TRBD2 (6 bases). Germline CDR1 is KGHDR and CDR2 is SFDVKD. V was trimmed by 1 base and J by 4 bases, leaving 10 bases between them. The CDR3 runs to 15 residues. This CDR3 is CATSDFRDSYNEQFF. The CDR3, as DNA: TGTGCCACCAGTGATTTCAGGGACTCGTACAATGAGCAGTTCTTC.

This sequence joins TRBV20-1 and TRBJ1-2; D is perhaps TRBD1 (6 bases). This CDR3 has 14 amino acids. The V end was cut by 3 bases, the J end by 5 bases, with 16 bases between. Germline-derived CDR1 and CDR2 are DFQATT and SNEGSKA (reference sequence). Here the CDR3 DNA reads TGCAGTGCTAGTCGAGGGGGAGTAGAGTATGGCTACACCTTC. Its protein product is CSASRGGVEYGYTF.

The chain recombines TRBV5-1 with TRBJ2-3, with 10 bases fitting TRBD2. Germline V gene sequence: CDR1 SGHRS, CDR2 YFSETQ. CDR3 length: 16 amino acids. Losses at the gene ends were 3 bases for V and 5 bases for J; bases not matched to a gene: 9. Written as DNA, the CDR3 is TGCGCCAGCAGCTATACCGGGACTAGCGTTGGAGATACGCAGTATTTT. It codes for CASSYTGTSVGDTQYF.

The chain carries TRBV6-5 and TRBJ1-4, with 8 bases matching TRBD1. The CDR3 runs to 15 residues. Germline CDR1 reads MNHEY; CDR2 reads SVGAGI. After removal of 6 bases from V and 2 bases from J, the junction contained 5 bases not matched to a gene. The CDR3 reads CASSLTGGTNEKLFF. In DNA, the CDR3 is TGTGCCAGCAGCTTAACAGGGGGGACTAATGAAAAACTGTTTTTT.

This sequence joins TRBV11-2 and TRBJ2-3; 7 bases fit TRBD2. The germline CDR1 and CDR2 sequences are SGHAT and FQNNGV. The CDR3 covers 11 residues. V shed 5 bases and J 11 bases; nucleotides not matched to a gene: 4. The CDR3 is CASSQGLGQYF. CDR3 bases: TGTGCCAGCAGCCAAGGACTAGGGCAGTATTTT.